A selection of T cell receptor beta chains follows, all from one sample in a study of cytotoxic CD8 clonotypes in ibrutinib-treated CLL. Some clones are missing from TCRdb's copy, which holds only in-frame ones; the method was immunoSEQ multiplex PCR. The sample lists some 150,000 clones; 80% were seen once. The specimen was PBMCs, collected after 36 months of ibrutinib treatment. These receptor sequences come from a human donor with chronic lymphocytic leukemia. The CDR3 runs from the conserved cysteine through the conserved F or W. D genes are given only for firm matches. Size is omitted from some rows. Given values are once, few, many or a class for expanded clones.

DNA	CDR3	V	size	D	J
TGTGCCAGCAGCTTTTTCCAAGGTTCAGAGTTCTTCTACACCTTC	CASSFFQGSEFFYTF	TRBV7-9	.	.	TRBJ1-2
TGTGCCAGCAGTTATCCCGGGACAGGCATCTACGAGCAGTACTTC	CASSYPGTGIYEQYF	TRBV28	.	TRBD1	TRBJ2-7
TGTGCCAGCAGTTACCTCGGGACCGAGAACACTGAAGCTTTCTTT	CASSYLGTENTEAFF	TRBV6-6	.	.	TRBJ1-1
TGTGCCAGCAGCCGAAGCGGGGCCTCCTACAATGAGCAGTTCTTC	CASSRSGASYNEQFF	TRBV7-9	.	TRBD2	TRBJ2-1
TGTGCCTGGACAGGGGGCGCGGGAAATCAAGAGACCCAGTACTTC	CAWTGGAGNQETQYF	TRBV30	.	TRBD1	TRBJ2-5
TGTGCCATCAAAGGGGAGGTTACTTATGGCTACACCTTC	CAIKGEVTYGYTF	TRBV10-3	.	.	TRBJ1-2
TGTGCCAGCAGCGTACTGGGGGGCGGACAAGAGACCCAGTACTTC	CASSVLGGGQETQYF	TRBV9	.	.	TRBJ2-5
TGCGCCAGCAGCCAAAGGGCGTTGGACTCTGGAAACACCATATATTTT	CASSQRALDSGNTIYF	TRBV4-1	once	.	TRBJ1-3
TGCGCCAGCAGCCACCGGGACGGTTCCTACGAGCAGTACTTC	CASSHRDGSYEQYF	TRBV4-1	.	.	TRBJ2-7
TGTGCCAGCAGCGGGGTTTGGAACACCATATATTTT	CASSGVWNTIYF	TRBV5-5	.	.	TRBJ1-3
TGTGCCAGCGGGACAGGGTTGGGCACTGAAGCTTTCTTT	CASGTGLGTEAFF	TRBV5-4	.	TRBD1	TRBJ1-1
TGCGCCAGCAGCCAAGCCACAGGGCCCACCGGGGAGCTGTTTTTT	CASSQATGPTGELFF	TRBV4-1	.	.	TRBJ2-2
TGTGCCAGCAGTGGGACTAGCGGGAGTTACAATGAGCAGTTCTTC	CASSGTSGSYNEQFF	TRBV6-1	many	TRBD2	TRBJ2-1
TGTGCCAGCAGCAGGAGGACAGAAGAGACCCAGTACTTC	CASSRRTEETQYF	TRBV9	once	.	TRBJ2-5
TGCGCCAGCAGCTGGGGAGACAGGGTGAGCACTGAAGCTTTCTTT	CASSWGDRVSTEAFF	TRBV5-1	once	TRBD1	TRBJ1-1
TGTGCCAGCTCACCACCAGGGTCCTATGGCTACACCTTC	CASSPPGSYGYTF	TRBV18	.	.	TRBJ1-2
TGTGCCAGCAGCTCTAGTTTTCCGGAGCAGTACTTC	CASSSSFPEQYF	TRBV7-9	.	.	TRBJ2-7
TGTGCCAGCAGCCGTTCATGGATGAACACTGAAGCTTTCTTT	CASSRSWMNTEAFF	TRBV4-2	.	.	TRBJ1-1
TGCGCCAGCAGGGGGACAGCACACTACGAGCAGTACTTC	CASRGTAHYEQYF	TRBV5-1	few	TRBD1	TRBJ2-7
TGTGCCAGCAGCTTGGAGGGACTGGGAAACTACGAGCAGTACTTC	CASSLEGLGNYEQYF	TRBV5-4	.	.	TRBJ2-7
TGTGCCAGCAGTGAAGTAGTCTCAGGGTTCTATGGCTACACCTTC	CASSEVVSGFYGYTF	TRBV2	.	.	TRBJ1-2
TGTGCCAGCAGTCGGGGAAGTACTGAAGCTTTCTTT	CASSRGSTEAFF	TRBV2	.	.	TRBJ1-1
TGTGCCAGCAGCCACGGGGTTTCCTACGAGCAGTACTTC	CASSHGVSYEQYF	TRBV7-9	.	.	TRBJ2-7
TGTGCCAGCTCACCTCTGGCGGGGGGCTCCTACAATGAGCAGTTCTTC	CASSPLAGGSYNEQFF	TRBV18	.	TRBD2	TRBJ2-1
TGTGCCAGCTCACCTTTAGCGAACACTGAAGCTTTCTTT	CASSPLANTEAFF	TRBV18	.	.	TRBJ1-1
TGCGCCAGCAGTCGGACAGCGGGGAATGAAAAACTGTTTTTT	CASSRTAGNEKLFF	TRBV5-1	.	.	TRBJ1-4
TGTGCCAGCAGCTCTACAGGTATAGCAAATCAGCCCCAGCATTTT	CASSSTGIANQPQHF	TRBV7-8	few	.	TRBJ1-5
TGTGCCAGCAGCGCTGGGGGTTTATTGGTCTACGAGCAGTACTTC	CASSAGGLLVYEQYF	TRBV28	.	.	TRBJ2-7
TGTGCCAGCGGTGAGATTCCCTACGAGCAGTACTTC	CASGEIPYEQYF	TRBV6-5	.	.	TRBJ2-7
TGTGCCATCAGAGACCAGGCGACTGAAGCTTTCTTT	CAIRDQATEAFF	TRBV10-3	few	.	TRBJ1-1
TGTGCCAGCAGCTTACTAATTCTCAGTGAGTCAAATGAGCAGTTCTTC	CASSLLILSESNEQFF	TRBV7-8	.	.	TRBJ2-1
TGTGCCAGCAGTTTATCTCCCCTCGTGTCACGCACTGAAGCTTTCTTT	CASSLSPLVSRTEAFF	TRBV27	.	.	TRBJ1-1
TGTGCCAGCAGTCCCCCAGCGGGGGTGACAGATACGCAGTATTTT	CASSPPAGVTDTQYF	TRBV9	.	TRBD2	TRBJ2-3
TGCGCCAGCAGCCACCCGGACAGGGACTCCTATGAGCAGTTCTTC	CASSHPDRDSYEQFF	TRBV4-1	.	TRBD1	TRBJ2-1
TGCGCCAGCAGCTTGGTTACGGCCCAAGAGACCCAGTACTTC	CASSLVTAQETQYF	TRBV5-1	.	.	TRBJ2-5
TGTGCCAGCAGCACTCCCCCCCCTAGAGCTGCGCAGTATTTT	CASSTPPPRAAQYF	TRBV25-1	.	.	TRBJ2-3
TGTGCCAGCAGTATTCTAGCGGGGGGACTCTCCTACGAGCAGTACTTC	CASSILAGGLSYEQYF	TRBV6-6	.	TRBD2	TRBJ2-7
TGTGCCAGCAGCCCGGGTCTTTCTTACAATGAGCAGTTCTTC	CASSPGLSYNEQFF	TRBV7-9	once	.	TRBJ2-1
TGTGCCAGCAGCTTTCGGGGGGCCAGGGAGACCCAGTACTTC	CASSFRGARETQYF	TRBV7-9	.	.	TRBJ2-5
TGTGCCAGCAGAAATCATGGGTCGGGCACTGAAGCTTTCTTT	CASRNHGSGTEAFF	TRBV7-3	.	.	TRBJ1-1
TGTGCCAGCAGCGTAGGAGACAGGAGCTACAACACTGAAGCTTTCTTT	CASSVGDRSYNTEAFF	TRBV9	.	.	TRBJ1-1
TGTGCCAGCAGCTCCGGCGGGACAGGGTACAATGAGCAGTTCTTC	CASSSGGTGYNEQFF	TRBV11-2	many	TRBD1	TRBJ2-1
TGCAGTGCCAGTATTTTGGGGGAGCTGTTTTTT	CSASILGELFF	TRBV20-1	few	.	TRBJ2-2
TGTGCCAGCGTTGTAGCGGGGGGAAAGAGCAATGAGCAGTTCTTC	CASVVAGGKSNEQFF	TRBV5-4	.	TRBD2	TRBJ2-1
TGTGCCAGCAGCCTCGACAGGGACGAAAACACCATATATTTT	CASSLDRDENTIYF	TRBV7-9	.	TRBD1	TRBJ1-3
TGTGCCTGGGCCTATGGACAGGGACAAGAGACCCAGTACTTC	CAWAYGQGQETQYF	TRBV30	.	TRBD1	TRBJ2-5
TGTGCCAGTAGTATAGATTTGACAGGGGTGCAGTTCTACGAGCAGTACTTC	CASSIDLTGVQFYEQYF	TRBV19	.	TRBD1	TRBJ2-7
TGTGCCAGCAGCCCGATGAGGGTTTACGAGCAGTACTTC	CASSPMRVYEQYF	TRBV11-2	once	.	TRBJ2-7
TGTGCCAGCAGCTTTTTGAAAGCTAATTCACCCCTCCACTTT	CASSFLKANSPLHF	TRBV5-4	.	.	TRBJ1-6